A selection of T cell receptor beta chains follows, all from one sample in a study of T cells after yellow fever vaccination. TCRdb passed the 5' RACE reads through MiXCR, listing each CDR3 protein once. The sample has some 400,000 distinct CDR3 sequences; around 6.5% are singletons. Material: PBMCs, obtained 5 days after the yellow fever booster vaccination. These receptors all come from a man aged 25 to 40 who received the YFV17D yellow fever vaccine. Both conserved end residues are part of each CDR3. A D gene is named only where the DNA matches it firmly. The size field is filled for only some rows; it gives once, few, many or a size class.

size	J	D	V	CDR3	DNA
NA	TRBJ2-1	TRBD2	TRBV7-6	CASSFMGTSSYNEQFF	TGTGCCAGCAGCTTCATGGGGACTAGCTCCTACAATGAGCAGTTCTTC
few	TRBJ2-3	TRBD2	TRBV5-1	CASSFRTSGRVPDTQYF	TGCGCCAGCAGCTTCCGGACTAGCGGGAGGGTGCCAGATACGCAGTATTTT
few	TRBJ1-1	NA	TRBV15	CATSRETGLGTEAFF	TGTGCCACCAGCAGAGAAACGGGGCTGGGCACTGAAGCTTTCTTT
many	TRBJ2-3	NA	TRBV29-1	CSVDGTYLTDTQYF	TGCAGCGTTGATGGGACTTATCTAACAGATACGCAGTATTTT
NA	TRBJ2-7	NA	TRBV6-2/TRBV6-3	CASSLRGGHRLGIIYEQYF	TGTGCCAGCAGTCTCCGTGGAGGACATAGACTCGGGATCATCTACGAGCAGTACTTC
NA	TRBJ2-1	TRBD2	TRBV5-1	CASSPGLAYEQFF	TGCGCCAGCTCTCCGGGACTAGCCTATGAGCAGTTCTTC
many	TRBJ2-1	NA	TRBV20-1	CSICGIDNEQFF	TGCAGTATCTGCGGGATTGACAATGAGCAGTTCTTC
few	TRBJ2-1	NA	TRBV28	CASSLWGGVVNNEQFF	TGTGCCAGCAGTTTATGGGGCGGGGTGGTTAACAATGAGCAGTTCTTC
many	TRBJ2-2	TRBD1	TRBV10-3	CAISDRPGQDHANTGELFF	TGTGCCATCAGTGATAGGCCGGGACAGGACCACGCGAACACCGGGGAGCTGTTTTTT
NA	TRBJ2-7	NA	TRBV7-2	CASSSSTWMSYEQYF	TGTGCCAGCAGCTCCTCGACTTGGATGTCCTACGAGCAGTACTTC
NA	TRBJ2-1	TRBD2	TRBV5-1	CASSRLLAGQANEQFF	TGCGCCAGCAGCCGCTTACTAGCGGGGCAGGCGAATGAGCAGTTCTTC
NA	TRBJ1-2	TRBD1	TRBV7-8	CASSLVDRGNYGYTF	TGTGCCAGCAGCTTAGTGGACAGGGGGAACTATGGCTACACCTTC
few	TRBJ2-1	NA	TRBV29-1	CSVTLPLYNEQFF	TGCAGCGTTACCCTCCCCCTCTACAATGAGCAGTTCTTC
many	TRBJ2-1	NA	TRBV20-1	CSARKWNEQFF	TGCAGTGCTAGAAAGTGGAATGAGCAGTTCTTC
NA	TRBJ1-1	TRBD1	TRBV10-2	CASSEPGQGNTEAFF	TGCGCCAGCAGTGAACCGGGACAGGGGAACACTGAAGCTTTCTTT
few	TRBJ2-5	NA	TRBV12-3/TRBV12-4	CASSLSRKTQYF	TGTGCCAGCAGTCTGTCTCGGAAGACCCAGTACTTC
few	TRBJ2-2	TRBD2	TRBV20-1	CSARLAGVGTGELFF	TGCAGTGCTAGACTAGCGGGAGTGGGGACCGGGGAGCTGTTTTTT
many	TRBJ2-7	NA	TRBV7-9	CASSASGTFYEQYF	TGTGCCAGCAGCGCCTCCGGGACATTCTACGAGCAGTACTTC
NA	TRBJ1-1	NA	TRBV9	CASSELVSGTEAFF	TGTGCCAGCAGCGAACTCGTTTCGGGCACTGAAGCTTTCTTT
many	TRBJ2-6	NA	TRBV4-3	CASSQDGFSGANVLTF	TGCGCCAGCAGCCAAGATGGGTTCTCTGGGGCCAACGTCCTGACTTTC
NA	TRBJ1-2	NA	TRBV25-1	CASSEGRSGIYGYTF	TGTGCCAGCAGTGAAGGCCGGTCAGGGATCTATGGCTACACCTTC
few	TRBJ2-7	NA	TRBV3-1	CASSQDLWDGSSYEQYF	TGTGCCAGCAGCCAAGATCTTTGGGACGGGAGCTCCTACGAGCAGTACTTC
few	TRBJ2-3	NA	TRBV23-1	CASSPAKGFTDTQYF	TGCGCCAGCAGTCCAGCTAAGGGTTTCACAGATACGCAGTATTTT
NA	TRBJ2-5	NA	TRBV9	CASSVEVTDQTQYF	TGTGCCAGCAGCGTAGAGGTAACAGACCAGACCCAGTACTTC
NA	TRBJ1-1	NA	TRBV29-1	CSAYGTIAEAFF	TGCAGCGCCTATGGGACTATAGCTGAAGCTTTCTTT
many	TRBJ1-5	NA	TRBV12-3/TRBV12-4	CASSFMESQPQHF	TGTGCCAGCAGTTTTATGGAGAGTCAGCCCCAGCATTTT
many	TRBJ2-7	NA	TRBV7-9	CASSPSSRSYEQYF	TGTGCCAGCAGCCCCAGCTCGCGCTCCTACGAGCAGTACTTC
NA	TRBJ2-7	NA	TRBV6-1	CASSEVSGSHYEQYF	TGTGCCAGCAGTGAAGTTTCCGGGAGCCATTACGAGCAGTACTTC
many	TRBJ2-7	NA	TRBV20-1	CSAPTDKYSYEQYF	TGCAGTGCTCCTACCGACAAGTACTCCTACGAGCAGTACTTC
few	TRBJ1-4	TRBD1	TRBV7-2	CASSFTGGANEKLFF	TGTGCCAGCAGCTTCACAGGGGGTGCTAATGAAAAACTGTTTTTT
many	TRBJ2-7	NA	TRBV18	CASSPGTEDEEYF	TGTGCCAGCTCTCCCGGGACTGAGGACGAGGAGTACTTC
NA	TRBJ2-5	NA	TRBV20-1	CSASYGGQETQYF	TGCAGTGCTAGTTATGGCGGACAAGAGACCCAGTACTTC
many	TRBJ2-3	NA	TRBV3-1	CASSQDRLANTQYF	TGTGCCAGCAGCCAAGATAGGTTAGCGAATACGCAGTATTTT
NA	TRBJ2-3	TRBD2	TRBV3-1	CASSQGLAENTDTQYF	TGTGCCAGCAGCCAAGGGCTAGCGGAGAACACAGATACGCAGTATTTT
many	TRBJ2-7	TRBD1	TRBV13	CASSLGQVSYEQYF	TGTGCCAGCAGCTTGGGACAGGTTTCGTACGAGCAGTACTTC
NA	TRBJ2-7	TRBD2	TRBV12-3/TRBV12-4	CASSLERGYYEQYF	TGTGCCAGCAGTTTAGAGCGGGGTTACTACGAGCAGTACTTC
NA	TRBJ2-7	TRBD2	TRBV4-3	CASSQDHLAGSSYEQYF	TGCGCCAGCAGCCAAGATCACCTAGCGGGGAGCTCCTACGAGCAGTACTTC
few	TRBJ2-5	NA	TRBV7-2	CASSLYWSEETQYF	TGTGCCAGCAGCTTATATTGGAGTGAAGAGACCCAGTACTTC
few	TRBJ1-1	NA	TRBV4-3	CASSQDGLNTEAFF	TGCGCCAGCAGCCAAGATGGGTTGAACACTGAAGCTTTCTTT
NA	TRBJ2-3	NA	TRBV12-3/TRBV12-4	CASSPGAVTTQYF	TGTGCCAGCAGTCCGGGAGCCGTAACGACGCAGTATTTT
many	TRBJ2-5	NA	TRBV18	CASSPGTGETQYF	TGTGCCAGCTCACCGGGCACCGGTGAGACCCAGTACTTC
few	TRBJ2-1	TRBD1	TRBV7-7	CASSLGTGNSNEQFF	TGTGCCAGCAGCTTAGGGACAGGGAATTCGAATGAGCAGTTCTTC
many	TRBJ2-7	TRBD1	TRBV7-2	CASSLGQAAYEQYF	TGTGCCAGCAGCTTGGGACAGGCTGCCTACGAGCAGTACTTC
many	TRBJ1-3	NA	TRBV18	CASHLLSGNTIYF	TGTGCCAGCCACCTTCTTTCTGGAAACACCATATATTTT
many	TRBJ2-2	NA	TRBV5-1	CASSSTPGETNTGELFF	TGCGCCAGCAGCTCTACACCGGGGGAAACAAACACCGGGGAGCTGTTTTTT
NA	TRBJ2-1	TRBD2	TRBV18	CASSPPLGKLAGDEQFF	TGTGCCAGCTCACCACCCCTCGGGAAGCTAGCGGGAGACGAGCAGTTCTTC
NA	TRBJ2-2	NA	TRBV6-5	CASSYSRDTGELFF	TGTGCCAGCAGTTACTCGAGGGACACCGGGGAGCTGTTTTTT
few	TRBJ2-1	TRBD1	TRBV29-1	CSGLRDRGGVGEQFF	TGCAGCGGGCTAAGGGACAGGGGAGGAGTTGGTGAGCAGTTCTTC
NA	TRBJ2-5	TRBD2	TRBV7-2	CASSLWFSGREETQYF	TGTGCCAGCAGCTTATGGTTTAGCGGGAGAGAAGAGACCCAGTACTTC